These 25 T cell receptor beta chains originate from one sample sequenced in a study of blood T cell repertoires in COVID-19. Measured with immunoSEQ multiplex PCR; TCRdb has only the in-frame clones, and not every one. The data contain under 150,000 clones, around 80% of them singletons. The sequenced sample was peripheral blood. The receptors come from a man aged 55 to 70 with acute or convalescent COVID-19.

The CDR3 protein is CASSLHMNTEAFF. DNA for the CDR3: TGTGCCAGTAGTCTCCACATGAACACTGAAGCTTTCTTT. The chain combines TRBV19 with TRBJ1-1; D gene ambiguous. Per germline, CDR1 LNHDA and CDR2 SQIVND (reference sequence). V was trimmed by 5 bases and J by 0 bases, leaving 7 bases between them. This CDR3 has 13 amino acids.

This clone was counted between two and nine times. This rearrangement joins TRBV30 to TRBJ1-2; D unclear. This CDR3 region has 15 residues. V lost 0 bases to trimming and J lost 4 bases, with 15 bases between them. From germline, CDR1 is GTSNPN and CDR2 SVGIG (reference sequence). Here the CDR3 reads CAWSVNDWQLYGYTF. As DNA, the CDR3 is TGTGCCTGGAGTGTGAACGACTGGCAGCTCTATGGCTACACCTTC.

The J gene is TRBJ1-2, the V gene TRBV30, with TRBD1 as a possible D gene (6 bases). The CDR3 is made up of 10 amino acids. Germline V lookup: CDR1 GTSNPN, CDR2 SVGIG (reference sequence). V was cut by 7 bases and J by 8 bases, with 11 bases left in between. In DNA, the CDR3 is TGTGCCTATAGACAGGCGGGCTACACCTTC. This codes for CAYRQAGYTF.

This clone was seen just once. The chain recombines TRBV19 with TRBJ1-2, with D unclear. Per the germline V gene, CDR1 is LNHDA and CDR2 is SQIVND (reference sequence). V lost 0 bases to trimming and J lost 4 bases, with 9 bases between them. This CDR3 spans 14 amino acids. CDR3 nucleotide sequence: TGTGCCAGTAGTATAGATATACCCAGCTATGGCTACACCTTC. This translates into CASSIDIPSYGYTF.

J is TRBJ2-1 and V is TRBV19, with a possible D match to TRBD1 (5 bases). Deletions cut 3 bases from V and 1 base from J, with 7 bases between. Per the germline V gene, CDR1 is LNHDA and CDR2 is SQIVND (reference sequence). The CDR3 spans 14 residues. This chain's CDR3 is CASSIRASYNEQFF. CDR3 DNA sequence: TGTGCCAGTAGTATCAGGGCGTCCTACAATGAGCAGTTCTTC.

This chain links TRBV10-2 with TRBJ2-1, with 7 positions matching TRBD1. The CDR3 sequence is 15 residues long. The J segment lost 7 bases and the V segment lost 7 bases, leaving 13 bases of the junction unmatched. Germline-derived CDR1 and CDR2 are WSHSY and SAAADI. DNA for the CDR3: TGCGCCAGCAAGCTCGGGACAGCATATGGGAATGAGCAGTTCTTC. Its protein product is CASKLGTAYGNEQFF.

V usage is TRBV28 and J usage is TRBJ1-5; D is unclear. Per germline, CDR1 MDHEN and CDR2 SYDVKM. Deletions cut 3 bases from V and 11 bases from J, with 8 bases between. The CDR3 is 11 residues long. The CDR3 spells CASSFFEAQHF. For the CDR3, the DNA is TGTGCCAGCAGTTTCTTCGAGGCCCAGCATTTT.

V usage is TRBV6-7 and J usage is TRBJ2-7, with TRBD2 matching over 10 bases. TRBV6-7 belongs to the ORF category, with a function that is uncertain. This CDR3 is 15 amino acids long. V trimming: 3 bases; J trimming: 1 base; junction bases outside the gene matches: 3. The CDR3 region is CASSYRTSGSYEQYF. CDR3 bases: TGTGCCAGCAGTTATCGGACTAGCGGATCCTACGAGCAGTACTTC.

J is TRBJ1-3 and V is TRBV3-1 (or the pseudogene TRBV3-2); 7 nucleotides line up with TRBD1. The V and J ends lost 4 bases and 3 bases, in that order; junction bases with no gene match: 9. The CDR3 runs 16 residues. Germline V CDR1 and CDR2: LGHDT, YNNKEL (reference sequence). CDR3 in amino acids: CASSPTPTGVGNTIYF. The CDR3 DNA reads as TGTGCCAGCAGCCCGACCCCCACAGGGGTTGGAAACACCATATATTTT.

The sample holds a few counts of this clone. The chain joins TRBV4-3 to TRBJ2-1; D is unresolved. CDR3 length equals 17 residues. V was pared by 0 bases and J by 0 bases, with 12 bases between. Germline values: CDR1 LGHNA, CDR2 YSLEER. CDR3 amino acids: CASSQDRIMSSYNEQFF. Here the CDR3 DNA reads TGCGCCAGCAGCCAAGATCGTATCATGAGCTCCTACAATGAGCAGTTCTTC.

This rearrangement joins TRBV13 to TRBJ2-3; 8 positions match TRBD1. This CDR3 comprises 19 residues. V lost 6 bases, J lost 0 bases, and 17 bases stayed unmatched. Germline lookup yields CDR1 PRHDT and CDR2 FYEKMQ (reference sequence). CDR3: CASRAGTGILRASTDTQYF. The CDR3 DNA reads TGTGCCAGCAGGGCCGGGACAGGCATTTTGCGGGCTAGCACAGATACGCAGTATTTT.

This rearrangement joins TRBV30 to TRBJ1-1; TRBD1 aligns across 8 bases. The V gene's germline CDR1 is GTSNPN and CDR2 SVGIG (reference sequence). The CDR3 runs to 14 residues. With V trimmed by 3 bases and J by 4 bases, 7 bases remained unmatched. CDR3 DNA: TGTGCCTGGAGCGGTAACGACAGGGGCACTGAAGCTTTCTTT. This translates into CAWSGNDRGTEAFF. Full variable domain (missing parts from reference TRBV30 and TRBJ1-1): SQTIHQWPATLVQPVGSPLSLECTVEGTSNPNLYWYRQAAGRGLQLLFYSVGIGQISSEVPQNLSASRPQDRQFILSSKKLLLSDSGFYLCAWSGNDRGTEAFFGQGTRLTVV.

The chain links TRBV11-2 to TRBJ1-4; D gene uncertain. The V end lost 9 bases, the J end lost 0 bases, and 14 bases lay between the germline ends. Per germline, CDR1 SGHAT and CDR2 FQNNGV. This CDR3 is 15 amino acids long. The DNA of the CDR3 is TGTGCCAGTGCAATGGGCCGCGCAACTAATGAAAAACTGTTTTTT. It encodes CASAMGRATNEKLFF.

The chain recombines TRBV15 with TRBJ2-7, with D maybe TRBD2 (6 bases). Trimming took off 0 bases at V and 1 base at J, with 13 bases between the two ends. The germline V gene has CDR1 LNHNV and CDR2 YYDKDF (reference sequence). The CDR3 sequence is 16 residues long. The CDR3 region is CATSRDVAGPSYEQYF. The CDR3 DNA follows: TGTGCCACCAGCAGAGATGTGGCGGGACCATCCTACGAGCAGTACTTC. Combining the CDR3 with reference TRBV15 and TRBJ2-7 gives the whole variable domain DAMVIQNPRYQVTQFGKPVTLSCSQTLNHNVMYWYQQKSSQAPKLLFHYYDKDFNNEADTPDNFQSRRPNTSFCFLDIRSPGLGDTAMYLCATSRDVAGPSYEQYFGPGTRLTVT.

In the case of this clone: Different DNA sequences within this sample yield the same CDR3. The chain joins TRBV20-1 to TRBJ1-5; D gene ambiguous. CDR3 length equals 14 residues. CDR1 is DFQATT and CDR2 is SNEGSKA in the germline V gene (reference sequence). The V end lost 3 bases, the J end lost 0 bases, and 9 bases lay between the germline ends. CDR3 nucleotides: TGCAGTGCTAGTTCGGGTTATAGCAATCAGCCCCAGCATTTT. This codes for CSASSGYSNQPQHF.

This clone was seen a handful of times. This chain joins TRBV6-6 and TRBJ1-1, with D hard to call. V was cut by 7 bases and J by 1 base, with 10 bases left in between. Per the germline V gene, CDR1 is MNHNY and CDR2 is SVGAGI (reference sequence). This CDR3 is 13 amino acids long. The DNA of the CDR3 is TGTGCCAGCACAGTCGGAGAGAACACTGAAGCTTTCTTT. Translated: CASTVGENTEAFF.

In this sample, this clone turned up once. The chain combines TRBV25-1 with TRBJ2-7; TRBD1 might be the D (5 bases). Trimming removed 6 bases from V and 3 bases from J, with 12 bases in between. The CDR3 is made up of 13 amino acids. Germline V CDR1 and CDR2: MGHDK, SYGVNS. The CDR3 loop is CASRKTGVYEQYF. As DNA, the CDR3 is TGTGCCAGCAGGAAAACAGGAGTCTACGAGCAGTACTTC.

The rearrangement uses TRBV28 and TRBJ2-7; D may be TRBD1 (6 bases). The CDR3 is made up of 14 amino acids. Germline lookup yields CDR1 MDHEN and CDR2 SYDVKM. V was clipped by 6 bases and J by 3 bases, with 15 bases between them. The CDR3 spells CASRTMDRSYEQYF. CDR3 in DNA: TGTGCCAGCAGAACCATGGACAGAAGCTACGAGCAGTACTTC.

The V call is TRBV28, the J call TRBJ2-7, with D hard to call. Per the germline V gene, CDR1 is MDHEN and CDR2 is SYDVKM. Trimming left V 7 bases short and J 3 bases short, with 13 bases between. The CDR3 has 13 residues. For the CDR3, the DNA is TGTGCCAGCACCTCTGGTCCCAGCTACGAGCAGTACTTC. As protein: CASTSGPSYEQYF.

The chain has TRBV9 and TRBJ2-5; D is perhaps TRBD2 (7 bases). V was clipped by 0 bases and J by 5 bases, with 20 bases between them. From germline, CDR1 is SGDLS and CDR2 YYNGEE. CDR3 length equals 17 residues. The chain's CDR3 is CASSVAVSGGVGETQYF. The DNA of the CDR3 is TGTGCCAGCAGCGTAGCCGTATCGGGGGGCGTGGGGGAGACCCAGTACTTC.

The genes are TRBV30 and TRBJ1-6; possible D gene TRBD1, 5 bases. The CDR3 covers 16 residues. V lost 2 bases, J lost 10 bases, and 21 bases lay in between. From germline, CDR1 is GTSNPN and CDR2 SVGIG (reference sequence). CDR3 DNA: TGTGCCTGGAGTTCCCTCGGCACCAGGGAAGGCTCACCCCTCCACTTT. It is translated as CAWSSLGTREGSPLHF.

This clone was seen more than once but under ten times. The V gene is TRBV28, the J gene TRBJ2-7; TRBD2 aligns across 7 bases. The CDR3 runs 17 residues. Per germline, CDR1 MDHEN and CDR2 SYDVKM. Germline trimming cut 11 bases from V and 2 bases from J; bases unmatched to any gene: 21. The CDR3 region has the DNA TGTGCCCGCTGTTTTGGGGGGGTGGGCGGGGCGGCCTACGAGCAGTACTTC. Translation gives CARCFGGVGGAAYEQYF. The variable domain in full, with the rest retrieved from reference TRBV28 and TRBJ2-7, is DVKVTQSSRYLVKRTGEKVFLECVQDMDHENMFWYRQDPGLGLRLIYFSYDVKMKEKGDIPEGYSVSREKKERFSLILESASTNQTSMYLCARCFGGVGGAAYEQYFGPGTRLTVT.

V gene TRBV2 combines with J gene TRBJ2-1, with D maybe TRBD1 (6 bases). CDR3 length: 14 residues. Trimming shortened V by 6 bases and J by 2 bases, and 11 bases separated the two germline ends. Germline values: CDR1 SNHLY, CDR2 FYNNEI. The CDR3 sequence is CASSYRVPYNEQFF. The CDR3 DNA reads TGTGCCAGCAGCTACAGGGTTCCCTACAATGAGCAGTTCTTC.

This clone occurred a few times. The chain carries TRBV28 and TRBJ2-2, with a possible D match to TRBD2 (5 bases). The V end lost 5 bases, the J end lost 7 bases, and 14 bases lay between the germline ends. Germline V gene data show CDR1 as MDHEN and CDR2 as SYDVKM. There are 14 residues in the CDR3. The CDR3 loop reads CASSKTRRVGELFF. CDR3 DNA: TGTGCCAGCAGTAAAACTAGAAGGGTCGGGGAGCTGTTTTTT.

The chain has TRBV19 and TRBJ1-6; unclear D gene. Germline CDR1 LNHDA, CDR2 SQIVND (reference sequence). V gave up 6 bases and J gave up 4 bases, with 10 bases separating them. This CDR3 is 14 amino acids long. The CDR3 loop is CASRFADYNSPLHF. The CDR3 DNA reads TGTGCCAGTAGATTCGCGGATTATAATTCACCCCTCCACTTT.